This entry describes one TCR beta chain. The data derive from a study of blood T cell repertoires in COVID-19. Study summary: The samples span acute and convalescent COVID-19 from the United States, Italy and Spain. Sample material is recorded as cDNA or gDNA derived from T cells, B-cell-depleted T cells, or PBMCs.

The germline V gene has CDR1 DFQATT and CDR2 SNEGSKA (reference sequence). This CDR3 spans 10 amino acids. V was trimmed by 6 bases and J by 5 bases, leaving 2 bases between them. In the study's own analysis: Reference gene primer amplification in the assay estimated nucleated cell counts. TCRdb's copy holds only in-frame clones and misses some; the assay was immunoSEQ multiplex PCR. V, J and clone size are taken as reported in that table, and D and trimming were inferred from the DNA itself. The sample shows roughly 200,000 clones, approximately 91% of them seen only once. This chain links TRBV20-1 with TRBJ1-6, with unresolved D. The TCR originated in a man between 40 and 49 years old with acute or convalescent COVID-19. Sequencing was done on a sample of peripheral blood. The CDR3 DNA reads as TGCAGTGCCGATAATTCACCCCTCCACTTT. Translated, it gives CSADNSPLHF.